This T cell receptor (beta chain) was found in a study of blood T cells in healthy people across ages. Isolation recovered at least 6.5 million PBMCs from every sample. The CDR3 length is 13 residues. V shed 6 bases and J shed 3 bases, with 12 bases lying between them. The V gene's germline CDR1 is SGHDT and CDR2 YYEEEE. The use of a sample-barcoded 5' primer and a J-beta primer mix characterized a second PCR of about 7 to 12 cycles. One entry per CDR3 protein results from TCRdb running MiXCR on the 5' RACE reads. The repertoire holds 1 million or so distinct CDR3 sequences, under 55% seen once, with 18% in the top ten.

This rearrangement joins TRBV5-6 to TRBJ1-2; D unclear. This sequence was found in a woman aged 55-70 years in good health. The sequenced material came from blood. CDR3 amino acids: CASTQGLDYGYTF. The CDR3 bases are TGTGCCAGCACCCAAGGCCTCGACTATGGCTACACCTTC.